This TCR beta chain was observed in a study of shared clonotypes between healthy human individuals. The assay was immunoSEQ multiplex PCR, and TCRdb's table has in-frame clones only and misses some. The table lists more than 2,000,000 clones, over 90% of them singletons. Germline V gene lookup returns CDR1 KGHSH and CDR2 LQKENI. V dropped 3 bases and J dropped 2; count of bases not matched to a gene: 1. This CDR3 is built from 14 residues. Sequences were obtained from naive CD4+ T cells from PBMCs. Described subset: CD45RA+ positively selected. The genes are TRBV18 and TRBJ2-3; 8 bases map to TRBD2. This TCR came from a man younger than 35 in good health. Some clones in this sample may be carry-over from other donors' samples. Here the CDR3 reads CASSPGLATDTQYF. The DNA of the CDR3 is TGTGCCAGCTCACCCGGACTAGCCACAGATACGCAGTATTTT.